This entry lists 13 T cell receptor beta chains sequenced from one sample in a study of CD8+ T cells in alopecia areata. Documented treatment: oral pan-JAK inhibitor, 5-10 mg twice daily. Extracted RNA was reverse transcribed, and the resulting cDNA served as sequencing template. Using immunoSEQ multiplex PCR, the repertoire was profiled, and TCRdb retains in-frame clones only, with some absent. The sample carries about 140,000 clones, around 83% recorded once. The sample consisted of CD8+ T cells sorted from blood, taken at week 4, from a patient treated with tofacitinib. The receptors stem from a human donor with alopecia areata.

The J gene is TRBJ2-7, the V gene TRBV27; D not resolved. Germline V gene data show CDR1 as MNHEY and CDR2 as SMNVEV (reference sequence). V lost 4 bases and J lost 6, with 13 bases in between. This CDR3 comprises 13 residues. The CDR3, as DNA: TGTGCCAGCAGTTCCAGAACCTCGGGCGAGCAGTACTTC. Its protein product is CASSSRTSGEQYF.

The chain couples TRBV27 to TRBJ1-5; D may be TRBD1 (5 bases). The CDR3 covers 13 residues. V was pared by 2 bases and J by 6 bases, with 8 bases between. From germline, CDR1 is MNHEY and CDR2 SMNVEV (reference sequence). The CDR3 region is CASSLGQIQPQHF. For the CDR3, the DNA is TGTGCCAGCAGTTTAGGACAAATTCAGCCCCAGCATTTT.

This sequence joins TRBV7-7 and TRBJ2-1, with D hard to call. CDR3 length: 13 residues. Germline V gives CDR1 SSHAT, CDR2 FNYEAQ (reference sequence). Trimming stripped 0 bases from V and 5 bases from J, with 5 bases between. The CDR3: CASSLALNNEQFF. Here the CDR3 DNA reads TGTGCCAGCAGCTTAGCCTTGAACAATGAGCAGTTCTTC. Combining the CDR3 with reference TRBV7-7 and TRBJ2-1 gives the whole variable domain GAGVSQSPRYKVTKRGQDVTLRCDPISSHATLYWYQQALGQGPEFLTYFNYEAQPDKSGLPSDRFSAERPEGSISTLTIQRTEQRDSAMYRCASSLALNNEQFFGPGTRLTVL.

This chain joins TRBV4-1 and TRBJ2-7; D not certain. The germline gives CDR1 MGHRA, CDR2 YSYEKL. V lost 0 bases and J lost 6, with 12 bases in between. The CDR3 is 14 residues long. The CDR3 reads CASSQDRYALEQYF. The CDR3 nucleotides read TGCGCCAGCAGCCAAGACCGATATGCCCTCGAGCAGTACTTC.

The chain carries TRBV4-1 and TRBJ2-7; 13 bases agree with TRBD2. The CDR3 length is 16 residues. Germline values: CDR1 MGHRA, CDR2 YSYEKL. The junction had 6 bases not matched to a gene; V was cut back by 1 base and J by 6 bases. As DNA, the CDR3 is TGCGCCAGCAGCCAAGGCCAAACTAGCGGGAGGGGCGAGCAGTACTTC. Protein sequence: CASSQGQTSGRGEQYF.

The DNA for the CDR3 is TGTGCCAGCAGCTTAGGTGCCAGCAATCAGCCCCAGCATTTT. Protein: CASSLGASNQPQHF. The V call is TRBV13, the J call TRBJ1-5, with no clear D. The V gene lost 0 bases and the J gene lost 1 base, with 4 bases spanning the gap. CDR3 length: 14 residues. CDR1 is PRHDT, CDR2 FYEKMQ, per germline (reference sequence).

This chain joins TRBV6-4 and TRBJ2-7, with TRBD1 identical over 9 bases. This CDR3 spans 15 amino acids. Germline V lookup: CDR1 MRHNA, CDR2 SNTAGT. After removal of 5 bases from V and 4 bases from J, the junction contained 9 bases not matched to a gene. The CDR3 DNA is TGTGCCAGCAGTCGGGAGGACAGGGGCATTTACGAGCAGTACTTC. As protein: CASSREDRGIYEQYF.

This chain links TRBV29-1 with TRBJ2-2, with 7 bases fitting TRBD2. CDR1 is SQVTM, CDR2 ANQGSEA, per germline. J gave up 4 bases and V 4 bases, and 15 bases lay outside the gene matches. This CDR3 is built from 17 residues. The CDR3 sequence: CSVVSLSAGSITGELFF. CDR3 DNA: TGCAGCGTTGTCTCCCTTTCAGCGGGGAGCATCACCGGGGAGCTGTTTTTT.

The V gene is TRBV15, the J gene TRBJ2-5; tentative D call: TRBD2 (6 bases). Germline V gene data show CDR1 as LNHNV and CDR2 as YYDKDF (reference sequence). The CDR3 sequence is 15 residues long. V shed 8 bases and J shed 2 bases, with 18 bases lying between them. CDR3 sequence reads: CATSEQLAGQETQYF. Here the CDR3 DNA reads TGTGCCACCTCAGAACAATTGGCGGGACAAGAGACCCAGTACTTC. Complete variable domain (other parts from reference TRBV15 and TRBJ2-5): DAMVIQNPRYQVTQFGKPVTLSCSQTLNHNVMYWYQQKSSQAPKLLFHYYDKDFNNEADTPDNFQSRRPNTSFCFLDIRSPGLGDTAMYLCATSEQLAGQETQYFGPGTRLLVL.

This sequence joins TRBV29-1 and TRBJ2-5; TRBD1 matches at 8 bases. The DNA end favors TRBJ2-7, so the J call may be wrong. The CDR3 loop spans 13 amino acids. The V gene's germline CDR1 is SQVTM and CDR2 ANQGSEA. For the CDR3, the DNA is TGCAGCGTGGGGGGACAGGATTCCTACGAGCAGTACTTC. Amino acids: CSVGGQDSYEQYF.

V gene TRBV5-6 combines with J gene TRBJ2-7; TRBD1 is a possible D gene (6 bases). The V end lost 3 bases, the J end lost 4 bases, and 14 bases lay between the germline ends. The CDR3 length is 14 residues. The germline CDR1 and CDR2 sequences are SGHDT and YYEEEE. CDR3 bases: TGTGCCAGCAGCTCACAGGGAGAGTTTTACGAGCAGTACTTC. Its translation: CASSSQGEFYEQYF.

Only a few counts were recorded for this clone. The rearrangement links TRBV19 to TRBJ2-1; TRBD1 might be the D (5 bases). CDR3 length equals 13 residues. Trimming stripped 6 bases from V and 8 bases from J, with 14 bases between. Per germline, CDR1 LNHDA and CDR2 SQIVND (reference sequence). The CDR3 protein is CASRLAGQDEQFF. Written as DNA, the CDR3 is TGTGCCAGTAGATTGGCAGGGCAGGATGAGCAGTTCTTC.

The CDR3 nucleotides are TGCAGCGTTGAGGAAGATACGCAGTATTTT. Translating gives CSVEEDTQYF. This chain links TRBV29-1 with TRBJ2-3; D unresolved. Deletions cut 3 bases from V and 5 bases from J, with 3 bases between. The germline V gene has CDR1 SQVTM and CDR2 ANQGSEA. The CDR3 is made up of 10 amino acids.